This TCR beta chain was found in a study of beta chain features in type 1 diabetes (dated by TCRdb to the late 2010s). For context, the study as a whole: Mean age, gender distribution, total cell number and subset yield were not different between patients and healthy donors. A total of some 110 million sorted cells were examined across all samples, and the number of cells per subset was strongly correlated with RNA yield. In the study, TCRB repertoires of sorted circulating CD4+ T cell subsets from recently diagnosed type 1 diabetes patients were compared with those of matched healthy donors. Regulatory and stem cell-like memory subsets were obtained from only 8 patients and about 8 healthy donors, while naive and central memory subsets were obtained from all 28 donors.

The germline ends are 14 bases apart after V is trimmed by 5 bases and J by 5 bases. Via the germline V gene, CDR1 is SGHVS and CDR2 FQNEAQ. Inclusive of the bounding cysteine and phenylalanine, the CDR3 is 14 residues long. The DNA shown is the 42-base CDR3, in frame from base 1. All of the isolated RNA was reverse transcribed with the High Capacity cDNA Reverse Transcription Kit, so expressed TCRB transcripts were sequenced. Deep immunoSEQ sequencing was performed on naive, central memory and regulatory T cell samples, with an average of roughly 4 million total reads per sample. After sorted cells were lysed in RLT buffer, RNA was extracted with DNase-treated RNeasy Micro or Mini kits, with the choice depending on cell number. Each cell subset was processed on its own to prevent cross-contamination, while patient and healthy donor samples were processed together. The immunoSEQ multiplex PCR was used to amplify TCRB sequences from cDNA, yielding 87-bp fragments that span the CDR3 region. The amplicons were sequenced using the Illumina HiSeq platform. As for the authors' bioinformatics: Synthetic template baselines were used to correct PCR bias computationally, reads within Hamming distance 2 were collapsed together, and singletons that could not be merged were discarded. Reads were aligned against IMGT so that V, D and J genes, CDR3 length and insertions or deletions at six rearrangement sites could be assigned. Within each subset, clonotype counts were normalized to sorted cell number, after which true diversity and Gini coefficients were computed with the tcR R package. The overlap coefficient, calculated on TCRB nucleotide sequences, was used to quantify repertoire sharing. Out-of-frame TCRB sequences from naive cells were analyzed to stand in for the pre-selection repertoire. TCRdb took over this immuneACCESS table, retaining in-frame rearrangements with V and J assigned. Such tables are incomplete; in checked studies, under half of the missing clones stem from an unresolved V gene, and the remainder is unexplained. V and J calls and clone size are as listed in that table; D and trimming were resolved from the DNA. This sample has some 900,000 clones in its table, and roughly a sixth of those were observed once. The top ten clonotypes cover about 0.025% of the sample.

Each donor gave one peripheral blood draw, about 110 mL on average, collected into heparinised tubes. A BD FACSAria II was used to sort naive, central memory, regulatory and stem cell-like memory CD4+ T cells with a panel that included CD45RO, CCR7, CD25, CD127, CD95 and CD27. Purity was above 95% for every sorted population. PBMCs were separated immediately by Lymphoprep density gradient centrifugation and were stained directly, without being cultured. So that batch effects would be minimized, each experiment stained and sorted samples in pairs, pairing one healthy donor with one patient. This clone has only a few counts. The antigen it binds to is not known. Base quality data are lacking; no much larger clone is found one base away. General findings and caveats noted by the study authors: Patients with type 1 diabetes made fewer insertions and deleted more nucleotides at VDJ recombination sites, implying thymic rearrangement abnormalities. Only small numbers of individuals were included in the HLA sub-analyses, which left unresolved whether HLA type had any influence on TCRB rearrangement. Sequencing cDNA rather than genomic DNA could over-represent highly expressing activated cells, although activation and CD3 levels did not differ between groups. The naive, central memory and regulatory TCRB repertoires appeared to resemble one another more closely among patients than among healthy donors. Type 1 diabetes patients showed a moderate but significant shortening of TCRB CDR3 length in all four CD4+ subsets. Shorter templates might be favored by PCR, yet because patient and control samples were amplified and corrected together, any such skew would affect both groups equally.

The receptor comes from a woman in her late teens or twenties in good health. The chain is assembled from TRBV7-8 and TRBJ2-3; the D gene may be TRBD1 or TRBD2, since each aligns over 5 bases. Material: naive CD4+ T cells from blood. The cell subset or site label corresponds to: true naive CD4+ T cells. The CDR3 region has the sequence CASSAMGVGDTQYF. Here is the DNA: TGTGCCAGCAGCGCCATGGGGGTTGGAGATACGCAGTATTTT.